These T cell receptor beta chains were read from a single sample in a study of PD-L1 blockade in urothelial cancer. TCRdb's table, derived via immunoSEQ multiplex PCR, lists solely in-frame clones and lacks some. The sample has 55,000 to 85,000 clones, roughly 84% seen once. The material sequenced was PBMCs, taken around atezolizumab (anti-PD-L1) treatment. These receptors were obtained from a woman aged 70-85 years with urothelial cancer. Each CDR3 is given with its conserved first and last residue. Fields, in order: clone size, V gene, J gene, D gene, CDR3 DNA, CDR3 protein. A D gene is named only where the DNA matches it firmly. Where a row states a size, it is once, few, many or the class of an expanded clone; other rows omit it.

clone size: -; V gene: TRBV5-1; J gene: TRBJ2-3; D gene: -; CDR3 DNA: TGCGCCAGCACCGCAGGGGATACGCAGTATTTT; CDR3 protein: CASTAGDTQYF
clone size: -; V gene: TRBV6-6; J gene: TRBJ2-7; D gene: -; CDR3 DNA: TGTGCCAGCAGCAACCCAGGTCGGGGGGCAGATAACGAGCAGTACTTC; CDR3 protein: CASSNPGRGADNEQYF
clone size: -; V gene: TRBV27; J gene: TRBJ2-5; D gene: -; CDR3 DNA: TGTGCCAGCAGTTTATCCCACCTCGGCCAAGAGACCCAGTACTTC; CDR3 protein: CASSLSHLGQETQYF
clone size: -; V gene: TRBV5-1; J gene: TRBJ2-7; D gene: TRBD2; CDR3 DNA: TGCGCCAGCAGCTTGGTGGTCGGGGGGTCCTACGAGCAGTACTTC; CDR3 protein: CASSLVVGGSYEQYF
clone size: -; V gene: TRBV9; J gene: TRBJ1-1; D gene: TRBD1; CDR3 DNA: TGTGCCAGCAGCCCAGCGGGGACAGGGGAATTTACACTAAACACTGAAGCTTTCTTT; CDR3 protein: CASSPAGTGEFTLNTEAFF
clone size: -; V gene: TRBV29-1; J gene: TRBJ2-3; D gene: TRBD2; CDR3 DNA: TGCAGCGTTGAAACGACTAGCGGTAACACAGATACGCAGTATTTT; CDR3 protein: CSVETTSGNTDTQYF
clone size: -; V gene: TRBV29-1; J gene: TRBJ2-2; D gene: -; CDR3 DNA: TGCAGCGTCCAGACAGCCCTGAACACCGGGGAGCTGTTTTTT; CDR3 protein: CSVQTALNTGELFF
clone size: -; V gene: TRBV7-2; J gene: TRBJ1-2; D gene: TRBD1; CDR3 DNA: TGTGCCAGCAGCTTGCCGGGACAGGGGGCCGCCCGAGGCTACACCTTC; CDR3 protein: CASSLPGQGAARGYTF
clone size: -; V gene: TRBV30; J gene: TRBJ2-7; D gene: -; CDR3 DNA: TGTGCCTGGAGTGACGCAGGTATGACCTACGAGCAGTACTTC; CDR3 protein: CAWSDAGMTYEQYF
clone size: -; V gene: TRBV19; J gene: TRBJ2-7; D gene: -; CDR3 DNA: TGTGCCAGTAGTATGGCGCAGGGCTACGAGCAGTACTTC; CDR3 protein: CASSMAQGYEQYF
clone size: -; V gene: TRBV19; J gene: TRBJ2-5; D gene: -; CDR3 DNA: TGTGCCAGTAGTATACTGGCCCAACCGGAGACCCAGTACTTC; CDR3 protein: CASSILAQPETQYF
clone size: -; V gene: TRBV4-2; J gene: TRBJ2-7; D gene: TRBD2; CDR3 DNA: TGTGCCAGCAGCCAAAAATTCCGGGACTACTCCCCTTCTCACGAGCAGTACTTC; CDR3 protein: CASSQKFRDYSPSHEQYF
clone size: -; V gene: TRBV6-6; J gene: TRBJ1-1; D gene: -; CDR3 DNA: TGTGCCAGCAGTTCCCCTAGTGCGAACACTGAAGCTTTCTTT; CDR3 protein: CASSSPSANTEAFF
clone size: -; V gene: TRBV10-3; J gene: TRBJ2-1; D gene: TRBD1; CDR3 DNA: TGTGCCATCAGTGGCCGGGGGACAGGCGAGGGTGAGCAGTTCTTC; CDR3 protein: CAISGRGTGEGEQFF
clone size: few; V gene: TRBV28; J gene: TRBJ1-2; D gene: -; CDR3 DNA: TGTGCCAGCAGTTTATCTTCAGGGTTTGGCTACACCTTC; CDR3 protein: CASSLSSGFGYTF
clone size: -; V gene: TRBV5-1; J gene: TRBJ2-7; D gene: TRBD1; CDR3 DNA: TGCGCCAGCAGCTCCGGACAGGGGGTGTCCGAGCAGTACTTC; CDR3 protein: CASSSGQGVSEQYF
clone size: -; V gene: TRBV5-6; J gene: TRBJ2-3; D gene: -; CDR3 DNA: TGTGCCAGCAGCTTGGACCGTGCCGGGACAGATACGCAGTATTTT; CDR3 protein: CASSLDRAGTDTQYF
clone size: once; V gene: TRBV5-1; J gene: TRBJ2-1; D gene: TRBD2; CDR3 DNA: TGCGCCAGCAGCTTAGGGACTAGCGGGAGAGGTTGGTTCTTC; CDR3 protein: CASSLGTSGRGWFF
clone size: -; V gene: TRBV7-6; J gene: TRBJ2-7; D gene: TRBD1; CDR3 DNA: TGTGCCAGCAGCTTAACTCCAGGGGGATACGAGCAGTACTTC; CDR3 protein: CASSLTPGGYEQYF
clone size: -; V gene: TRBV28; J gene: TRBJ1-2; D gene: -; CDR3 DNA: TGTGCCAGCAGTTTCGGACAGAACTATGGCTACACCTTC; CDR3 protein: CASSFGQNYGYTF
clone size: -; V gene: TRBV5-1; J gene: TRBJ2-1; D gene: -; CDR3 DNA: TGCGCCAGCAGCTTGGGCGGCTACGATGAGCAGTTCTTC; CDR3 protein: CASSLGGYDEQFF
clone size: -; V gene: TRBV28; J gene: TRBJ1-1; D gene: -; CDR3 DNA: TGTGCCAGCAGTTTAACGGGGACTCAACCGGGGACTGAAGCTTTCTTT; CDR3 protein: CASSLTGTQPGTEAFF
clone size: once; V gene: TRBV6-1; J gene: TRBJ2-7; D gene: -; CDR3 DNA: TGTGCCAGCAGTGAGAACAGGGCCCCCTCCTACGAGCAGTACTTC; CDR3 protein: CASSENRAPSYEQYF
clone size: -; V gene: TRBV27; J gene: TRBJ2-1; D gene: TRBD1; CDR3 DNA: TGTGCCAGCAGGCGAGGGACAGGGGCTATGAATGAGCAGTTCTTC; CDR3 protein: CASRRGTGAMNEQFF
clone size: -; V gene: TRBV7-2; J gene: TRBJ2-7; D gene: TRBD1; CDR3 DNA: TGTGCCAGCAGCTGGGGACAGGGTTCCTACGAGCAGTACTTC; CDR3 protein: CASSWGQGSYEQYF
clone size: -; V gene: TRBV9; J gene: TRBJ2-3; D gene: TRBD1; CDR3 DNA: TGTGCCAGCAGCGTGGCAGGGGGCATCACAGATACGCAGTATTTT; CDR3 protein: CASSVAGGITDTQYF
clone size: -; V gene: TRBV10-3; J gene: TRBJ1-2; D gene: -; CDR3 DNA: TGTGCCATCAGTGAGTCTACAGACCCGGGGTATGGCTACACCTTC; CDR3 protein: CAISESTDPGYGYTF
clone size: -; V gene: TRBV5-4; J gene: TRBJ1-1; D gene: -; CDR3 DNA: TGTGCCAGCAGCTTTACAGGGATTAACACTGAAGCTTTCTTT; CDR3 protein: CASSFTGINTEAFF
clone size: -; V gene: TRBV28; J gene: TRBJ2-2; D gene: -; CDR3 DNA: TGTGCCAGCAGCCTTCGAGTTGGGGAGCTGTTTTTT; CDR3 protein: CASSLRVGELFF
clone size: -; V gene: TRBV5-1; J gene: TRBJ2-7; D gene: -; CDR3 DNA: TGCGCCAGCAGTGTTGGCACCGGGACAAGGGACTACGAGCAGTACTTC; CDR3 protein: CASSVGTGTRDYEQYF
clone size: -; V gene: TRBV29-1; J gene: TRBJ1-2; D gene: -; CDR3 DNA: TGCAGCGTTGACCGGTCCAATGGCTACACCTTC; CDR3 protein: CSVDRSNGYTF
clone size: -; V gene: TRBV4-3; J gene: TRBJ1-5; D gene: -; CDR3 DNA: TGCGCCAGCAGCCCCTCGTGGACACCAAATCAGCCCCAGCATTTT; CDR3 protein: CASSPSWTPNQPQHF
clone size: -; V gene: TRBV5-4; J gene: TRBJ2-3; D gene: -; CDR3 DNA: TGTGCCAGCAGCAGTGTTCCTTTGGGCCCGAAGCAAGATACGCAGTATTTT; CDR3 protein: CASSSVPLGPKQDTQYF
clone size: -; V gene: TRBV7-2; J gene: TRBJ2-7; D gene: TRBD2; CDR3 DNA: TGTGCCAGCAGCTCAACACTAGCGGGGGGGTCATACGAGCAGTACTTC; CDR3 protein: CASSSTLAGGSYEQYF
clone size: -; V gene: TRBV4-1; J gene: TRBJ2-3; D gene: -; CDR3 DNA: TGCGCCAGCAAACAGGCCCCGGACAGTCGCACAGATACGCAGTATTTT; CDR3 protein: CASKQAPDSRTDTQYF
clone size: -; V gene: TRBV18; J gene: TRBJ2-7; D gene: TRBD2; CDR3 DNA: TGTGCCAGCTCACCACCCGGGACTAGTCTCTCCTACGAGCAGTACTTC; CDR3 protein: CASSPPGTSLSYEQYF
clone size: -; V gene: TRBV27; J gene: TRBJ1-1; D gene: -; CDR3 DNA: TGTGCCAGCAGTTTATCGGCCCAGGGAGGGACTGAAGCTTTCTTT; CDR3 protein: CASSLSAQGGTEAFF
clone size: -; V gene: TRBV2; J gene: TRBJ2-7; D gene: TRBD1; CDR3 DNA: TGTGCCAGCAGTCAGGAACGGACAGGGGGCTACGAGCAGTACTTC; CDR3 protein: CASSQERTGGYEQYF
clone size: once; V gene: TRBV6-5; J gene: TRBJ2-7; D gene: -; CDR3 DNA: TGTGCCAGCAGTGCGGACGGGGACTACGAGCAGTACTTC; CDR3 protein: CASSADGDYEQYF
clone size: -; V gene: TRBV19; J gene: TRBJ1-3; D gene: -; CDR3 DNA: TGTGCCAGTAGTATCCTCACGGGGAACGGAAACACCATATATTTT; CDR3 protein: CASSILTGNGNTIYF
clone size: few; V gene: TRBV7-9; J gene: TRBJ1-5; D gene: -; CDR3 DNA: TGTGCCAGCAGCTTAGGGGGGCTTCAGCCCCAGCATTTT; CDR3 protein: CASSLGGLQPQHF
clone size: -; V gene: TRBV19; J gene: TRBJ1-1; D gene: -; CDR3 DNA: TGTGCCAGTAGTATAGCTGTGAACACTGAAGCTTTCTTT; CDR3 protein: CASSIAVNTEAFF
clone size: -; V gene: TRBV5-4; J gene: TRBJ2-2; D gene: TRBD1; CDR3 DNA: TGTGCCAGCAGCTTGATTGGACAGGGCCTCGCCGGGGAGCTGTTTTTT; CDR3 protein: CASSLIGQGLAGELFF
clone size: -; V gene: TRBV5-1; J gene: TRBJ2-5; D gene: TRBD1; CDR3 DNA: TGCGCCAGCAGCTCAGGGACAGGGGGCTACCAAGAGACCCAGTACTTC; CDR3 protein: CASSSGTGGYQETQYF
clone size: -; V gene: TRBV29-1; J gene: TRBJ1-1; D gene: -; CDR3 DNA: TGCAGCGTAAGCCTCAGGGAGAACACTGAAGCTTTCTTT; CDR3 protein: CSVSLRENTEAFF